This record covers a single T cell receptor (beta chain). Antigen unknown. The germline gives CDR1 SGHRS, CDR2 YFSETQ. V was trimmed by 0 bases and J by 7 bases, leaving 17 bases between them. The CDR3 runs to 16 residues. This sample stems from a study of CD8 T cells in ankylosing spondylitis. Study-level points and caveats: The authors reported significant enrichment of disease-linked clones in matched ankylosing spondylitis synovial fluid. There was a TCR beta motif, made of roughly eight highly homologous variants, that appeared characteristic of ankylosing spondylitis blood. Certain motif variants had earlier been reported in reactive arthritis synovial fluid and blood.

It was by quantitative 5'-RACE with molecular barcodes that TCR beta libraries were made. TCRdb redid the calling of the 5' RACE reads with MiXCR, one entry per CDR3 protein. The table shows some 840,000 distinct CDR3 sequences, with around 11% occurring only once. The sequence came from a male donor with ankylosing spondylitis. Sequenced input: blood, either unsorted or a sorted T cell fraction (not recorded which). The chain recombines TRBV5-1 with TRBJ2-1, with D uncertain. The DNA for the CDR3 is TGCGCCAGCAGCTTGGATAGACCCCCCTTTAGTAATGAGCAGTTCTTC. This encodes CASSLDRPPFSNEQFF.